This T cell receptor beta chain comes out of a study of blood T cell repertoires in COVID-19 (TCRdb year 2020). In terms of the full investigation: The collaborator samples originated in the United States, Italy and Spain and spanned the acute and convalescent phases of COVID-19. The prospective study material was composed of cDNA or gDNA derived from T cells, B-cell-depleted T cells, or PBMCs. The repertoires were released in a freely available public database intended as a resource for research on the immune response to SARS-CoV-2. Where available, HLA class I and class II types were taken from metadata supplied by the sample provider and were not determined by assay-based typing. The sample metadata nearly always contained a de-identified subject ID, COVID-19 status, age in years and sex. Deeply sampled blood TCRbeta repertoires from subjects exposed to, actively infected with, or recovered from COVID-19 were included in the dataset. The samples were drawn from two sources: the first 160 participants of the ongoing ImmuneRACE study, and 1,000 to 1,500 subjects contributed by 6 global collaborators.

Whole blood was collected in K2EDTA tubes by collaborating institutions according to the institutions' own protocols. Collaborator samples were shipped for TCRbeta analysis as frozen whole blood, isolated PBMCs, or DNA extracted from either sample type. TCRbeta CDR3 regions were amplified from genomic DNA using the immunoSEQ Assay, a bias-controlled multiplex PCR. The authors' pipeline ran thus. Within the assay, amplification of reference gene primers was used to estimate how many nucleated cells each sample contained. To quantify the absolute abundance of each unique TCRbeta CDR3 rearrangement, sequence reads were collapsed and filtered. Productive Simpson clonality was computed per sample as the square root of Simpson's diversity index over productive rearrangements. The immuneACCESS repertoire file appears here via TCRdb, limited to in-frame rearrangements. These files lack a portion of the clones; in checked studies, under half of the deficit traces to unresolved V genes, and the cause of the others is not known. That table is the source of V, J and clone size, and D and trimming were worked out from the DNA. The sample contains 30,000 to 50,000 clones, almost 85% of them found a single time. The ten top clones hold more than 8% of the sample.

In regard to this clone: The specificity of this receptor is unknown. Base qualities are missing; no much larger clone stands one base away.

CDR1 and CDR2, per the germline V gene, are MNHEY and SVGAGI. V is pared back by 4 bases and J by 0 bases, with 4 bases lying between the germline termini. From its cysteine to its phenylalanine, the CDR3 spans 13 amino acids. The sequence is cut down to CDR3 DNA, 39 bases in frame from base 1. The investigation overall reported the following: The quantity of clinical and demographic metadata differed by source and by participant and was supplied without curation.

In this chain, TRBV6-5 is recombined with TRBJ1-5; no D gene call is confident. The source of this sequence is a human donor in a cohort sampled during active COVID-19. Sequencing was performed on peripheral blood. The DNA sequence is as follows: TGTGCCAGCAGTTCCAGTAGCAATCAGCCCCAGCATTTT. Translation gives CASSSSSNQPQHF.